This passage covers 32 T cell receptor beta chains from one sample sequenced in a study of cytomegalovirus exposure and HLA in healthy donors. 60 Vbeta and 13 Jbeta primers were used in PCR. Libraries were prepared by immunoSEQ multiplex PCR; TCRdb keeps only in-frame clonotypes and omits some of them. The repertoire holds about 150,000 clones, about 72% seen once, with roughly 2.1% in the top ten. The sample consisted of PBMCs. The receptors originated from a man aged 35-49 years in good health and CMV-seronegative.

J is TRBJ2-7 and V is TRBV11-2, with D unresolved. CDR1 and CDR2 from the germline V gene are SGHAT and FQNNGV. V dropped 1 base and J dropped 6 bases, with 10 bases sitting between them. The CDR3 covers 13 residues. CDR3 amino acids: CASSLGRHGEQYF. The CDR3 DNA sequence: TGTGCCAGCAGCTTAGGCAGGCACGGCGAGCAGTACTTC.

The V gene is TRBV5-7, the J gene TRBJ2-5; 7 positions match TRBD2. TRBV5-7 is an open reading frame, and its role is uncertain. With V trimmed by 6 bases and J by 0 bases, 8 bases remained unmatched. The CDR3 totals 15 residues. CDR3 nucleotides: TGTGCCAGCACCTGGGGAGGGAGAAACCAAGAGACCCAGTACTTC. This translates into CASTWGGRNQETQYF.

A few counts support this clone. The CDR3 sequence: CASSFRGGQETQYF. CDR3 bases: TGTGCCAGCAGCTTCAGAGGGGGCCAAGAGACCCAGTACTTC. The chain has TRBV7-8 and TRBJ2-5; D might be TRBD1 (6 bases). With 3 bases removed from V and 1 base from J, the gap between germline ends came to 9 bases. The CDR3 sequence is 14 residues long. Germline V gene lookup returns CDR1 SGHVS and CDR2 FQNEAQ.

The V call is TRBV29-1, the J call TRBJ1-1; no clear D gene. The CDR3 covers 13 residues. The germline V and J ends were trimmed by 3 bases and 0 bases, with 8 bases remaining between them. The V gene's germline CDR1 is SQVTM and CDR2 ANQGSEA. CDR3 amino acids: CSVDDSLNTEAFF. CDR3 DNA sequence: TGCAGCGTTGACGACTCCTTGAACACTGAAGCTTTCTTT.

The CDR3 reads CASSEARGTSNQPQHF. In DNA form, the CDR3 reads TGTGCCAGCAGTGAGGCCAGGGGTACTTCCAATCAGCCCCAGCATTTT. The rearrangement joins TRBV6-1 to TRBJ1-5; tentatively, D is TRBD1 (6 bases). CDR1 and CDR2 (germline): MNHNS, SASEGT. Trimming stripped 3 bases from V and 3 bases from J, with 15 bases between. This CDR3 has 16 residues.

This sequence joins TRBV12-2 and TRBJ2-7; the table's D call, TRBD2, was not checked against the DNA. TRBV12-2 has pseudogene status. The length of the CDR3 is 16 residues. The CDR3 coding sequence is TGTGCAAGTCGCTTAGCGCGGGTTAGCCAGGCCTACGAGCAGTACTTC. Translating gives CASRLARVSQAYEQYF.

This chain's CDR3 is CASSQGLAGGEQFF. The CDR3 DNA sequence: TGTGCCAGCAGCCAAGGACTAGCGGGAGGTGAGCAGTTCTTC. This chain links TRBV7-2 with TRBJ2-1; TRBD2 matches 14 bases. Germline values: CDR1 SGHTA, CDR2 FQGNSA. The CDR3 covers 14 residues. V lost 5 bases and J lost 9; bases outside the gene matches: 3.

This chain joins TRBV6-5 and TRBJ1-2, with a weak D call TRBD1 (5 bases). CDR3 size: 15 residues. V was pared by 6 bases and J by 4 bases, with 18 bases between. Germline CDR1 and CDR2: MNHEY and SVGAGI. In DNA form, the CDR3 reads TGTGCCAGCAGCCGTTTGGAGGGGCGTAGCTATGGCTACACCTTC. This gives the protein CASSRLEGRSYGYTF.

DNA for the CDR3: TGTGCCAGCAGGGCGGGGGTTGGGGACGAAAAACTGTTTTTT. It specifies CASRAGVGDEKLFF. This chain connects TRBV5-4 to TRBJ1-4; D might be TRBD1 (5 bases). CDR1 and CDR2 from the germline V gene are SGHNT and YYREEE (reference sequence). The length of the CDR3 is 14 residues. Trimming took off 5 bases at V and 8 bases at J, with 16 bases between the two ends.

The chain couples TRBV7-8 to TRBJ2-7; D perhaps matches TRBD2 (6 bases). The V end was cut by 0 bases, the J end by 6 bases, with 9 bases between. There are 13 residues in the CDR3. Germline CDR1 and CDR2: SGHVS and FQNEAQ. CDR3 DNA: TGTGCCAGCAGCTTAGCTAGCGGCACCGAGCAGTACTTC. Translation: CASSLASGTEQYF.

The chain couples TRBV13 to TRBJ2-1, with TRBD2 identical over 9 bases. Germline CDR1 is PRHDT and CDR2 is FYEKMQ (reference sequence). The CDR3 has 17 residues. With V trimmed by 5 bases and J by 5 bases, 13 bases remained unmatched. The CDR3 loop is CASSGPFGLALDNEQFF. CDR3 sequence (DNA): TGTGCCAGCAGCGGGCCGTTTGGACTAGCGCTTGACAATGAGCAGTTCTTC. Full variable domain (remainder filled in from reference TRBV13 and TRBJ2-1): AAGVIQSPRHLIKEKRETATLKCYPIPRHDTVYWYQQGPGQDPQFLISFYEKMQSDKGSIPDRFSAQQFSDYHSELNMSSLELGDSALYFCASSGPFGLALDNEQFFGPGTRLTVL.

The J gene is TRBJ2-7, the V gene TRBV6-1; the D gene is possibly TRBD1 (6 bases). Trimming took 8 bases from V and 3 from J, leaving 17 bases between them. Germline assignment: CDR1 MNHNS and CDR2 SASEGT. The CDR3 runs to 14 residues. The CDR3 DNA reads TGTGCCAGCTGTACAGGGTGGTTTAACTACGAGCAGTACTTC. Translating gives CASCTGWFNYEQYF.

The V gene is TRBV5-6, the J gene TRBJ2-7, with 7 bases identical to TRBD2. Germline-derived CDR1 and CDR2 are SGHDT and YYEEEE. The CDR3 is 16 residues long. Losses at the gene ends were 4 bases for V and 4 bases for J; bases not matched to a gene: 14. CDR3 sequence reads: CASSQNIGLVLYEQYF. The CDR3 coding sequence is TGTGCCAGCAGCCAGAATATCGGACTAGTGCTGTACGAGCAGTACTTC.

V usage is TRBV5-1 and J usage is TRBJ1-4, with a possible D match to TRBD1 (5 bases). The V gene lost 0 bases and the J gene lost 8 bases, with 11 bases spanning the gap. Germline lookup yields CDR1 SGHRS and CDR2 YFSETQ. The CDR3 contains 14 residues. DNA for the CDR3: TGCGCCAGCAGCTTGGCCGGGACTAGAGAAAAACTGTTTTTT. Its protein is CASSLAGTREKLFF.

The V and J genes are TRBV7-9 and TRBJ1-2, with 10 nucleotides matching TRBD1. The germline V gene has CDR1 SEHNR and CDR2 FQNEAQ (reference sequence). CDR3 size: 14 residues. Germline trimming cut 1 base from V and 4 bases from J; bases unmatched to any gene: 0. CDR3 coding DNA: TGTGCCAGCAGCTTAGGGACAGGGGGCTATGGCTACACCTTC. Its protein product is CASSLGTGGYGYTF.

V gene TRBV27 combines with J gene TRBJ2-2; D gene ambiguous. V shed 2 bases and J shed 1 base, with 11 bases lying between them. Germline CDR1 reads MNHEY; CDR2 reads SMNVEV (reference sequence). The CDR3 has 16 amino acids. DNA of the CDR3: TGTGCCAGCAGTTTAATCGGTACCGAGAACACCGGGGAGCTGTTTTTT. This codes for CASSLIGTENTGELFF.

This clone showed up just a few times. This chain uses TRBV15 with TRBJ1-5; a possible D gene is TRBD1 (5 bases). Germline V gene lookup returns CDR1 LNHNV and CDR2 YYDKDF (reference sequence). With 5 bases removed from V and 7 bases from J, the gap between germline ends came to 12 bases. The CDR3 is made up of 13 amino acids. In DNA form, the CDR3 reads TGTGCCACCAGCGCTACCCGGGGGCAGCCCCAGCATTTT. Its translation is CATSATRGQPQHF.

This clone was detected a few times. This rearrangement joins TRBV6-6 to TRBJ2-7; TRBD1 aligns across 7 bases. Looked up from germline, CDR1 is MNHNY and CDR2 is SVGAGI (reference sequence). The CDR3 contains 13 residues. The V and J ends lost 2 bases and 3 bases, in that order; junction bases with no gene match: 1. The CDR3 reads CASSYGDSYEQYF. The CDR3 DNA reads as TGTGCCAGCAGTTACGGGGACAGCTACGAGCAGTACTTC.

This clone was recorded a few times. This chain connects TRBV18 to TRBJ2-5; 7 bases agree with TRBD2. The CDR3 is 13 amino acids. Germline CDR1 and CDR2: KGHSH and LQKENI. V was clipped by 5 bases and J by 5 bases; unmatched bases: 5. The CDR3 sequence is CASSLYGGETQYF. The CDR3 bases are TGTGCCAGCTCATTATACGGGGGGGAGACCCAGTACTTC.

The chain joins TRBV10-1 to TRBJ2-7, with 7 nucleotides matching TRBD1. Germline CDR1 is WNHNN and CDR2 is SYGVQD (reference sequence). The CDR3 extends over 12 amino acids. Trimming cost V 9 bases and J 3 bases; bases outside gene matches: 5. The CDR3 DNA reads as TGCGCCAGTCGGGGACAGAACTACGAGCAGTACTTC. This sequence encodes CASRGQNYEQYF.

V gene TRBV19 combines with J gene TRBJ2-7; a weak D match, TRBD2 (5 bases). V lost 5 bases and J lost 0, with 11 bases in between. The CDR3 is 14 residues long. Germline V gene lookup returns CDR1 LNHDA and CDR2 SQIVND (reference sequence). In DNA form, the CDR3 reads TGTGCCAGTAGTCCCCAGGCGGGCTCCTACGAGCAGTACTTC. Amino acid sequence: CASSPQAGSYEQYF.

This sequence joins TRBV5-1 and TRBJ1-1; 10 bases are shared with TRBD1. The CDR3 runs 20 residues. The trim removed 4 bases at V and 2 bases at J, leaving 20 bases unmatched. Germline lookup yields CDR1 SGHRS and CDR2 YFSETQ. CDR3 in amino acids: CASSPDRGRISPAINTEAFF. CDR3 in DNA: TGCGCCAGCAGCCCTGACAGGGGGCGAATATCCCCGGCCATTAACACTGAAGCTTTCTTT. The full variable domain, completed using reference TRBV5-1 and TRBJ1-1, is KAGVTQTPRYLIKTRGQQVTLSCSPISGHRSVSWYQQTPGQGLQFLFEYFSETQRNKGNFPGRFSGRQFSNSRSEMNVSTLELGDSALYLCASSPDRGRISPAINTEAFFGQGTRLTVV.

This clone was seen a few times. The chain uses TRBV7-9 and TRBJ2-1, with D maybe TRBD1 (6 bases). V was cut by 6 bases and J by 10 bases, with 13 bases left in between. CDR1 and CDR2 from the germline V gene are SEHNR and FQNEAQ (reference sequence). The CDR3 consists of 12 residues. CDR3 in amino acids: CASSYRVREQFF. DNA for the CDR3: TGTGCCAGCAGTTACAGGGTCCGAGAGCAGTTCTTC.

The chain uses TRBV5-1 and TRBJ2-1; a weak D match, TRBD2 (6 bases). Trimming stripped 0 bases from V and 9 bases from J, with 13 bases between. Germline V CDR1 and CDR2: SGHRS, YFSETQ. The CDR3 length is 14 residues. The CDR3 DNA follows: TGCGCCAGCAGCTTGGACCCTAGCGTAAGTGAGCAGTTCTTC. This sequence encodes CASSLDPSVSEQFF. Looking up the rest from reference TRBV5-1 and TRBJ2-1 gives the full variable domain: KAGVTQTPRYLIKTRGQQVTLSCSPISGHRSVSWYQQTPGQGLQFLFEYFSETQRNKGNFPGRFSGRQFSNSRSEMNVSTLELGDSALYLCASSLDPSVSEQFFGPGTRLTVL.

As DNA, the CDR3 is TGCGCCAGCAGCTTTATCGGGAGTGTGACCGGGGAGCTGTTTTTT. It is translated as CASSFIGSVTGELFF. V usage is TRBV5-1 and J usage is TRBJ2-2; a weak D match, TRBD2 (6 bases). V was pared by 2 bases and J by 5 bases, with 13 bases between. CDR1 SGHRS and CDR2 YFSETQ come from the germline V gene. There are 15 residues in the CDR3.

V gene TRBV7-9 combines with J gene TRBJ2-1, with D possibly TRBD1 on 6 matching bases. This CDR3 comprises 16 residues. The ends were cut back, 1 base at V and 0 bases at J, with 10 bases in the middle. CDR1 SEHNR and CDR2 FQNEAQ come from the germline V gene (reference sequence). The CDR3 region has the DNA TGTGCCAGCAGCTTAGGGGACATTCTCTCCTACAATGAGCAGTTCTTC. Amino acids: CASSLGDILSYNEQFF.

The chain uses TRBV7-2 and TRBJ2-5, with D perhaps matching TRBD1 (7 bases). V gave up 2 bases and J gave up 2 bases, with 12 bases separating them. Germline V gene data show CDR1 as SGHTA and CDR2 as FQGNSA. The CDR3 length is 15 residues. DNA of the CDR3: TGTGCCAGCAGCTTAAACGCAGGGGGGCAAGAGACCCAGTACTTC. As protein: CASSLNAGGQETQYF.

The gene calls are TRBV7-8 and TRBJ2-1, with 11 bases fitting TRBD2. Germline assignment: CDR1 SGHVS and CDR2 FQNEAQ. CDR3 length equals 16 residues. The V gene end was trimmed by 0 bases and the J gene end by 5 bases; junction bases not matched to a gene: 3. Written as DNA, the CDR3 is TGTGCCAGCAGCTTAGCACTAGCGGGAGAGAACAATGAGCAGTTCTTC. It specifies CASSLALAGENNEQFF.

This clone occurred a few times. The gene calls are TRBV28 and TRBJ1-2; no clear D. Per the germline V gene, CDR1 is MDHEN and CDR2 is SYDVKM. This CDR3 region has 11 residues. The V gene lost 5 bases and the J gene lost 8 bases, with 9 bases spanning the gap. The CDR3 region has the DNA TGTGCCAGCAGTGCGGGCCTCGGCTACACCTTC. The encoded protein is CASSAGLGYTF.

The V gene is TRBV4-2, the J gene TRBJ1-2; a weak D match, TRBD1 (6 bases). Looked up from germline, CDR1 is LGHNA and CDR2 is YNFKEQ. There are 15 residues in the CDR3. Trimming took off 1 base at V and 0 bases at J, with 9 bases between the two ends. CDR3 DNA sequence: TGTGCCAGCAGCCAAGGAGAGGGGGCTAACTATGGCTACACCTTC. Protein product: CASSQGEGANYGYTF.

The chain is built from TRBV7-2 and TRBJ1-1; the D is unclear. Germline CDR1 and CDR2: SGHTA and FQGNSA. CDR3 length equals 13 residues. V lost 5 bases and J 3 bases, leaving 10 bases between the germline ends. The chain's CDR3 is CASSQIEDTEAFF. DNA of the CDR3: TGTGCCAGCAGCCAAATAGAGGACACTGAAGCTTTCTTT.

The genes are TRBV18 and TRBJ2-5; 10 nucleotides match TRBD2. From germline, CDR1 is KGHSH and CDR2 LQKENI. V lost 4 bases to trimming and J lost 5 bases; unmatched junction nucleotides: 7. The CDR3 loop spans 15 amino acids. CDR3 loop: CASSLSAGGPETQYF. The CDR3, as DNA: TGTGCCAGCTCACTCTCAGCGGGGGGGCCGGAGACCCAGTACTTC.